The rows below give T cell receptor beta chains drawn from one sample of a study of blood T cell repertoires in COVID-19. Sequencing used immunoSEQ multiplex PCR; TCRdb keeps in-frame clones, though not all of them. The sample records approximately 120,000 clones, 60% to 80% being singletons. Sequencing used peripheral blood. These receptor sequences come from a man older than 75 with COVID-19, enrolled during active disease. The CDR3 runs from the conserved cysteine through the conserved F or W. A D gene is named only where the DNA matches it firmly. The size of a clone is reported for some rows only, either as once, few or many, or as a class for expanded clones.

v_gene: TRBV6-1
abundance: .
j_gene: TRBJ2-2
d_gene: .
CDR3aa: CASSEFSSGELFF
CDR3nt: TGTGCCAGCAGTGAATTTAGCTCCGGGGAGCTGTTTTTT

v_gene: TRBV2
abundance: .
j_gene: TRBJ1-1
d_gene: TRBD1
CDR3aa: CASSTQGVWTEAFF
CDR3nt: TGTGCCAGCAGTACACAGGGGGTATGGACTGAAGCTTTCTTT

v_gene: TRBV18
abundance: .
j_gene: TRBJ1-2
d_gene: .
CDR3aa: CASSLRREDGYTF
CDR3nt: TGTGCCAGCTCCCTTCGGAGGGAGGATGGCTACACCTTC

v_gene: TRBV23-1
abundance: .
j_gene: TRBJ2-7
d_gene: .
CDR3aa: CASSQIGPDSGYEQYF
CDR3nt: TGCGCCAGCAGTCAAATAGGGCCAGACAGTGGCTACGAGCAGTACTTC

v_gene: TRBV28
abundance: .
j_gene: TRBJ2-6
d_gene: TRBD2
CDR3aa: CASSRTSLAGGFSGANVLTF
CDR3nt: TGTGCCAGCAGCCGGACATCCCTAGCGGGAGGCTTCTCTGGGGCCAACGTCCTGACTTTC

v_gene: TRBV12-3/TRBV12-4
abundance: few
j_gene: TRBJ1-2
d_gene: .
CDR3aa: CASRQYGYTF
CDR3nt: TGTGCCAGCAGACAGTATGGCTACACCTTC

v_gene: TRBV9
abundance: few
j_gene: TRBJ2-7
d_gene: TRBD1
CDR3aa: CASSVVGQGDEQYF
CDR3nt: TGTGCCAGCAGCGTAGTGGGACAGGGCGACGAGCAGTACTTC

v_gene: TRBV2
abundance: .
j_gene: TRBJ1-5
d_gene: TRBD1
CDR3aa: CASSESGQGQQPQHF
CDR3nt: TGTGCCAGCAGTGAGTCTGGACAGGGACAACAGCCCCAGCATTTT

v_gene: TRBV7-2
abundance: few
j_gene: TRBJ2-7
d_gene: TRBD2
CDR3aa: CASSPLTSGRFEQYF
CDR3nt: TGTGCCAGCAGCCCCCTGACTAGCGGGAGATTCGAGCAGTACTTC

v_gene: TRBV5-4
abundance: .
j_gene: TRBJ2-7
d_gene: TRBD1
CDR3aa: CASSLQGYEQYF
CDR3nt: TGTGCCAGCAGCCTACAGGGGTACGAGCAGTACTTC

v_gene: TRBV7-3
abundance: .
j_gene: TRBJ2-5
d_gene: TRBD2
CDR3aa: CASSSSGNQETQYF
CDR3nt: TGTGCCAGCAGCTCTAGCGGGAACCAAGAGACCCAGTACTTC

v_gene: TRBV14
abundance: .
j_gene: TRBJ1-4
d_gene: TRBD1
CDR3aa: CASSPETGGEKLFF
CDR3nt: TGTGCCAGCAGCCCTGAGACAGGGGGGGAAAAACTGTTTTTT

v_gene: TRBV11-2
abundance: .
j_gene: TRBJ2-6
d_gene: .
CDR3aa: CASSFRGAGANVLTF
CDR3nt: TGTGCCAGCAGCTTCAGGGGAGCTGGGGCCAACGTCCTGACTTTC

v_gene: TRBV7-2
abundance: .
j_gene: TRBJ2-3
d_gene: TRBD2
CDR3aa: CASSLLAGDTQYF
CDR3nt: TGTGCCAGCAGCTTACTAGCGGGAGATACGCAGTATTTT

v_gene: TRBV5-1
abundance: .
j_gene: TRBJ1-6
d_gene: TRBD1
CDR3aa: CASSFGTGHSPLHF
CDR3nt: TGCGCCAGCAGCTTTGGGACAGGGCATTCACCCCTCCACTTT

v_gene: TRBV4-2
abundance: .
j_gene: TRBJ2-1
d_gene: TRBD2
CDR3aa: CASSQSIIAGGNEQFF
CDR3nt: TGTGCCAGCAGCCAATCGATCATAGCGGGAGGTAATGAGCAGTTCTTC

v_gene: TRBV5-1
abundance: .
j_gene: TRBJ1-2
d_gene: TRBD1
CDR3aa: CASSPQTGNYGYTF
CDR3nt: TGCGCCAGCAGCCCCCAGACAGGGAACTATGGCTACACCTTC

v_gene: TRBV28
abundance: .
j_gene: TRBJ2-1
d_gene: TRBD2
CDR3aa: CASSGLAGVGEQFF
CDR3nt: TGTGCCAGCAGTGGGCTAGCGGGAGTGGGGGAGCAGTTCTTC

v_gene: TRBV9
abundance: .
j_gene: TRBJ2-7
d_gene: TRBD2
CDR3aa: CASSIGLAVPYEQYF
CDR3nt: TGTGCCAGCAGCATCGGACTAGCGGTGCCCTACGAGCAGTACTTC

v_gene: TRBV7-3
abundance: few
j_gene: TRBJ2-1
d_gene: TRBD2
CDR3aa: CASSQGLAGDEQFF
CDR3nt: TGTGCCAGCAGCCAGGGACTAGCGGGAGACGAGCAGTTCTTC

v_gene: TRBV28
abundance: .
j_gene: TRBJ1-5
d_gene: TRBD1
CDR3aa: CASSQTGQGHDQPQHF
CDR3nt: TGTGCCAGCAGTCAAACGGGACAGGGGCACGATCAGCCCCAGCATTTT

v_gene: TRBV7-2
abundance: .
j_gene: TRBJ2-6
d_gene: .
CDR3aa: CASSFYVSGANVLTF
CDR3nt: TGTGCCAGCAGCTTCTATGTCTCTGGGGCCAACGTCCTGACTTTC

v_gene: TRBV15
abundance: .
j_gene: TRBJ2-1
d_gene: TRBD2
CDR3aa: CATSRDYKGLSGRIGEQFF
CDR3nt: TGTGCCACCAGCAGAGATTATAAAGGCCTTAGCGGGAGGATCGGTGAGCAGTTCTTC

v_gene: TRBV30
abundance: .
j_gene: TRBJ1-6
d_gene: .
CDR3aa: CAWSLRAGSPLHF
CDR3nt: TGTGCCTGGAGCTTAAGGGCGGGTTCACCCCTCCACTTT

v_gene: TRBV15
abundance: .
j_gene: TRBJ1-2
d_gene: TRBD1
CDR3aa: CATSRGTGYGYTF
CDR3nt: TGTGCCACCAGCAGAGGGACAGGCTATGGCTACACCTTC

v_gene: TRBV28
abundance: .
j_gene: TRBJ1-1
d_gene: TRBD1
CDR3aa: CASSPLPGQGHTEAFF
CDR3nt: TGTGCCAGCAGTCCCCTCCCGGGACAGGGGCACACTGAAGCTTTCTTT

v_gene: TRBV29-1
abundance: .
j_gene: TRBJ1-2
d_gene: .
CDR3aa: CSVVWRDWGYTF
CDR3nt: TGCAGCGTCGTTTGGAGGGATTGGGGCTACACCTTC

v_gene: TRBV6-2/TRBV6-3
abundance: .
j_gene: TRBJ1-5
d_gene: .
CDR3aa: CASSSPDLVDQPQHF
CDR3nt: TGTGCCAGCAGTTCCCCGGACTTGGTTGATCAGCCCCAGCATTTT

v_gene: TRBV18
abundance: .
j_gene: TRBJ2-3
d_gene: .
CDR3aa: CASSPLPSTGTDTQYF
CDR3nt: TGTGCCAGCTCACCACTACCATCTACCGGCACAGATACGCAGTATTTT

v_gene: TRBV5-1
abundance: .
j_gene: TRBJ1-1
d_gene: TRBD1
CDR3aa: CASSLDDRAQAFF
CDR3nt: TGCGCCAGCAGCTTAGACGACAGGGCGCAAGCTTTCTTT

v_gene: TRBV19
abundance: .
j_gene: TRBJ2-3
d_gene: TRBD2
CDR3aa: CASSDQREGYTQYF
CDR3nt: TGTGCCAGTAGTGATCAGCGGGAGGGCTATACGCAGTATTTT

v_gene: TRBV6-5
abundance: .
j_gene: TRBJ1-1
d_gene: TRBD1
CDR3aa: CASSGQANTEAFF
CDR3nt: TGTGCCAGCAGCGGACAGGCAAACACTGAAGCTTTCTTT

v_gene: TRBV6-6
abundance: .
j_gene: TRBJ1-5
d_gene: .
CDR3aa: CASSYTPNQPQHF
CDR3nt: TGTGCCAGCAGTTATACTCCGAATCAGCCCCAGCATTTT

v_gene: TRBV28
abundance: .
j_gene: TRBJ2-7
d_gene: .
CDR3aa: CASSFDYRANYEQYF
CDR3nt: TGTGCCAGCAGTTTCGATTACAGGGCCAACTACGAGCAGTACTTC

v_gene: TRBV18
abundance: .
j_gene: TRBJ2-7
d_gene: .
CDR3aa: CASSPGIDYSYEQYF
CDR3nt: TGTGCCAGCTCACCCGGGATCGACTACTCCTACGAGCAGTACTTC

v_gene: TRBV5-4
abundance: .
j_gene: TRBJ1-6
d_gene: .
CDR3aa: CASSSGESPLHF
CDR3nt: TGTGCCAGCAGCTCAGGGGAATCACCCCTCCACTTT

v_gene: TRBV5-6
abundance: .
j_gene: TRBJ1-4
d_gene: .
CDR3aa: CASSLTWGLQEKLFF
CDR3nt: TGTGCCAGCAGCCTAACGTGGGGGCTACAGGAAAAACTGTTTTTT

v_gene: TRBV5-4
abundance: .
j_gene: TRBJ1-2
d_gene: TRBD1
CDR3aa: CASNVQGAGGYTF
CDR3nt: TGTGCCAGCAACGTACAGGGGGCTGGTGGCTACACCTTC

v_gene: TRBV7-8
abundance: few
j_gene: TRBJ2-2
d_gene: .
CDR3aa: CASSLAGSWRTNTGELFF
CDR3nt: TGTGCCAGCAGCTTAGCGGGTAGTTGGAGAACGAACACCGGGGAGCTGTTTTTT

v_gene: TRBV18
abundance: .
j_gene: TRBJ2-1
d_gene: TRBD2
CDR3aa: CASSPASGTGYNEQFF
CDR3nt: TGTGCCAGCTCACCCGCTAGCGGGACCGGCTACAATGAGCAGTTCTTC

v_gene: TRBV25-1
abundance: .
j_gene: TRBJ2-1
d_gene: .
CDR3aa: CASSGPDSPRAGQFF
CDR3nt: TGTGCCAGCAGTGGGCCGGACAGCCCCAGGGCAGGGCAGTTCTTC

v_gene: TRBV11-2
abundance: .
j_gene: TRBJ1-5
d_gene: .
CDR3aa: CASSLDGGIGNQPQHF
CDR3nt: TGTGCCAGCAGCTTAGATGGGGGGATTGGCAATCAGCCCCAGCATTTT

v_gene: TRBV28
abundance: .
j_gene: TRBJ2-2
d_gene: TRBD1
CDR3aa: CASETGENTGELFF
CDR3nt: TGTGCCAGCGAGACAGGGGAGAACACCGGGGAGCTGTTTTTT